This T cell receptor (beta chain) derives from a study of monozygotic twins with inflammatory bowel disease. Notes on the study in general: Lower TCRbeta diversity (inverse Simpson) was seen in IBD patients than in healthy co-twins.

After re-calling the 5' RACE reads, TCRdb lists one entry per CDR3 protein, DNA absent. This sample's clone table lists about 160,000 distinct CDR3 sequences. The CDR3 is made up of 18 amino acids. The germline V gene has CDR1 SGHRS and CDR2 YFSETQ. With respect to this clonotype: Its antigen is not known.

The receptor's source is a human donor with ulcerative colitis or Crohn's disease, or a healthy co-twin of an affected twin (not recorded which). The V gene is TRBV5-1, the J gene TRBJ2-4; TCRdb lists TRBD2, though no DNA is available to test this call. Sequenced: blood. The CDR3 region is CASSPGLAGGGTKNMQYF. Supplemented by reference TRBV5-1 and TRBJ2-4, the full variable domain reads KAGVTQTPRYLIKTRGQQVTLSCSPISGHRSVSWYQQTPGQGLQFLFEYFSETQRNKGNFPGRFSGRQFSNSRSEMNVSTLELGDSALYLCASSPGLAGGGTKNMQYFGAGTRLSVL.